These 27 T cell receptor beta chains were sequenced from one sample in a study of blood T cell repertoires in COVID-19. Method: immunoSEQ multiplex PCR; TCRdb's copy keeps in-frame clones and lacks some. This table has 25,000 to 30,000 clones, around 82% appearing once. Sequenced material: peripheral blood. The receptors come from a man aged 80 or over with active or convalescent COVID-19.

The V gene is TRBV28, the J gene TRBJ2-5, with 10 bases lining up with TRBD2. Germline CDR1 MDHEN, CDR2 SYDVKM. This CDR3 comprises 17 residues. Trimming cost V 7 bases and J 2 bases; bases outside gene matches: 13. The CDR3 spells CASTLRSSGSLQETQYF. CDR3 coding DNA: TGTGCCAGCACCCTTAGGTCTAGCGGGAGTCTGCAAGAGACCCAGTACTTC.

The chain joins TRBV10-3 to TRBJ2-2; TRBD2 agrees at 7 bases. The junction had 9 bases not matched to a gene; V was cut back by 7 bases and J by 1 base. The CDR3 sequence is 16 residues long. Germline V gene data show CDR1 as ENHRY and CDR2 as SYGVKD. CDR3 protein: CAITQRGGVNTGELFF. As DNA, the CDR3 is TGTGCCATCACTCAGCGGGGCGGGGTGAACACCGGGGAGCTGTTTTTT.

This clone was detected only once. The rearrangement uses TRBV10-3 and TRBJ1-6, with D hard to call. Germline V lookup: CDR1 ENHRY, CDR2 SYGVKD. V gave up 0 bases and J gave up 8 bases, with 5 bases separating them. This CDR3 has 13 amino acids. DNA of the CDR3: TGTGCCATCAGTGAGTCGGGAGATTCACCCCTCCACTTT. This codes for CAISESGDSPLHF.

DNA for the CDR3: TGTGCCAGCAGCTTAGGACTAGCTTCGGAGACCCAGTACTTC. Its protein product is CASSLGLASETQYF. This sequence joins TRBV7-2 and TRBJ2-5, with 7 bases lining up with TRBD2. The CDR3 has 14 amino acids. With 1 base clipped from V and 5 bases from J, the junction kept 4 bases outside the gene matches. Germline V gene sequence: CDR1 SGHTA, CDR2 FQGNSA. The entire variable domain, with the rest obtained from reference TRBV7-2 and TRBJ2-5, is as follows: GAGVSQSPSNKVTEKGKDVELRCDPISGHTALYWYRQSLGQGLEFLIYFQGNSAPDKSGLPSDRFSAERTGGSVSTLTIQRTQQEDSAVYLCASSLGLASETQYFGPGTRLLVL.

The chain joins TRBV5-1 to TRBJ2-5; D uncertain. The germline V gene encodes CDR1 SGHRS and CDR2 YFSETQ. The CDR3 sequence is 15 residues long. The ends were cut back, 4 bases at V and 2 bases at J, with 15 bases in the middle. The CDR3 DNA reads TGCGCCAGCAGCACGTCGGCGGCTTCGCAAGAGACCCAGTACTTC. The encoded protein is CASSTSAASQETQYF.

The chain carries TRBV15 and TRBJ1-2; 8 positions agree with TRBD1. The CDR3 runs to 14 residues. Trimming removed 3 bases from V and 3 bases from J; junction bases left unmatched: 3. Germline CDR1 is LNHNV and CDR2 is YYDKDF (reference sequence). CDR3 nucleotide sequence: TGTGCCACCAGCAGGGACAGGGACTACTATGGCTACACCTTC. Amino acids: CATSRDRDYYGYTF. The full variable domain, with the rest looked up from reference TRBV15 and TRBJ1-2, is DAMVIQNPRYQVTQFGKPVTLSCSQTLNHNVMYWYQQKSSQAPKLLFHYYDKDFNNEADTPDNFQSRRPNTSFCFLDIRSPGLGDTAMYLCATSRDRDYYGYTFGSGTRLTVV.

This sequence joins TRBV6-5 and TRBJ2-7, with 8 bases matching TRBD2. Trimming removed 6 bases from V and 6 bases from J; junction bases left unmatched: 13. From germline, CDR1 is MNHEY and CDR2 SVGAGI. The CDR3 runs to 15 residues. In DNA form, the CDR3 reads TGTGCCAGCAGCCGTCCGGGACTAGGATCCCGCGAGCAGTACTTC. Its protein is CASSRPGLGSREQYF.

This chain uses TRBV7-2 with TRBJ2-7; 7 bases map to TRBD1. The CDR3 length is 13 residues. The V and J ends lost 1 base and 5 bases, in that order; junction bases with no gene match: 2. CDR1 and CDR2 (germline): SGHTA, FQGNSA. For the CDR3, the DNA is TGTGCCAGCAGCTTAGGACAGGGCAACGAGCAGTACTTC. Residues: CASSLGQGNEQYF. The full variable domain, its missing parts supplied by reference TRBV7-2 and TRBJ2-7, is GAGVSQSPSNKVTEKGKDVELRCDPISGHTALYWYRQSLGQGLEFLIYFQGNSAPDKSGLPSDRFSAERTGGSVSTLTIQRTQQEDSAVYLCASSLGQGNEQYFGPGTRLTVT.

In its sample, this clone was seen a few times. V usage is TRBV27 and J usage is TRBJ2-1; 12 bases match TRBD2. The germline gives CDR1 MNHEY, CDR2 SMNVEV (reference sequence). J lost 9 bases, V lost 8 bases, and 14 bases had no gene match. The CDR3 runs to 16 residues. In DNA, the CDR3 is TGTGCCAGCGGGGAGGGGGCTAGCGGGAGGGGGAGTGAGCAGTTCTTC. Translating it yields CASGEGASGRGSEQFF.

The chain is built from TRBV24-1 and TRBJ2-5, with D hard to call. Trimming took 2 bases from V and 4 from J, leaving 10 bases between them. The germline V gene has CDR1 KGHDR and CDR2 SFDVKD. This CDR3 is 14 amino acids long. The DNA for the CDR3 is TGTGCCACCAGTGATTCTAGGTTGGGAGAGACCCAGTACTTC. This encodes CATSDSRLGETQYF.

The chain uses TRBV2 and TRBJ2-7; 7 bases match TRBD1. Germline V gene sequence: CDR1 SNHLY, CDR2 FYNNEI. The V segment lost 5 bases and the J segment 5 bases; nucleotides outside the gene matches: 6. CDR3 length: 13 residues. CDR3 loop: CASSRQGSNEQYF. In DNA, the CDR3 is TGTGCCAGCAGTCGACAGGGCTCGAACGAGCAGTACTTC.

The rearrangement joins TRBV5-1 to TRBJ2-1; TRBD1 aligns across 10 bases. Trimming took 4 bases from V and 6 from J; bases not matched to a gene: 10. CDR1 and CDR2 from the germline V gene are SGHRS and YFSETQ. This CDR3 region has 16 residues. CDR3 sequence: CASSPVDRDRGNEQFF. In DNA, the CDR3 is TGCGCCAGCAGCCCAGTTGACCGGGACAGGGGCAATGAGCAGTTCTTC.

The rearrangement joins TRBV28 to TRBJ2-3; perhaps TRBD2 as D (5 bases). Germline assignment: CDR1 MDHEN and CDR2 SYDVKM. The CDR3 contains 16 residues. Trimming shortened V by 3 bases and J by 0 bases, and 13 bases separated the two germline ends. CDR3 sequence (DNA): TGTGCCAGCAGTTTTTATGGCCGGGGTAGCACAGATACGCAGTATTTT. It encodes CASSFYGRGSTDTQYF.

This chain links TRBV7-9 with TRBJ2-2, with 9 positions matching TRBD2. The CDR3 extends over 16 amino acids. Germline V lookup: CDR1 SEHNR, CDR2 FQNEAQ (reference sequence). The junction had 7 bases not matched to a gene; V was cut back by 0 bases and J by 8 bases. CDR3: CASSLAGGGATGELFF. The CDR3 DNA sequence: TGTGCCAGCAGCTTAGCCGGCGGGGGGGCCACTGGGGAGCTGTTTTTT.

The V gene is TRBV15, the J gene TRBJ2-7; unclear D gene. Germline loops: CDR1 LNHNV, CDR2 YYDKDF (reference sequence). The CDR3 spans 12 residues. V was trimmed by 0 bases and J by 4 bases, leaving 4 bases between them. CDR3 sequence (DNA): TGTGCCACCAGCAGAGATCTTTACGAGCAGTACTTC. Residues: CATSRDLYEQYF.

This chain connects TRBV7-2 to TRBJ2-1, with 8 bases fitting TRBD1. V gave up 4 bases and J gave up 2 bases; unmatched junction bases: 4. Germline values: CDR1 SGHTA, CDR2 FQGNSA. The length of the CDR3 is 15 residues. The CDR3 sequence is CASSWTGNAYNEQFF. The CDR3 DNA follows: TGTGCCAGCAGCTGGACAGGGAATGCCTACAATGAGCAGTTCTTC.

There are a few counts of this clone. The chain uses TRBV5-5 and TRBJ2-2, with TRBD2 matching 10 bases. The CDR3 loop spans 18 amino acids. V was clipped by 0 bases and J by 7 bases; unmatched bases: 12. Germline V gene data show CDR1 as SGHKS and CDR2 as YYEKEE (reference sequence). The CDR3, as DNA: TGTGCCAGCAGCTTGGGGCCCCTCAGCGGGGGGGATAACGGGGAGCTGTTTTTT. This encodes CASSLGPLSGGDNGELFF.

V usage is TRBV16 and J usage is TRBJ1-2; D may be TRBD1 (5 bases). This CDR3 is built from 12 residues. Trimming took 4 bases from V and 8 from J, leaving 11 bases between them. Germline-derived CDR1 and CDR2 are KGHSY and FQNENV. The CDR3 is CASSPAGRGYTF. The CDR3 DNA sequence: TGTGCCAGCAGCCCCGCGGGACGAGGCTACACCTTC.

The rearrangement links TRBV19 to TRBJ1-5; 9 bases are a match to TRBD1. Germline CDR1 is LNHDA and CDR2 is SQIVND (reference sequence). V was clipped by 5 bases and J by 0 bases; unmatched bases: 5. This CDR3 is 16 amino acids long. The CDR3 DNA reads TGTGCCAGTAGTTCACAGGGGGCGCGTAGCAATCAGCCCCAGCATTTT. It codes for CASSSQGARSNQPQHF.

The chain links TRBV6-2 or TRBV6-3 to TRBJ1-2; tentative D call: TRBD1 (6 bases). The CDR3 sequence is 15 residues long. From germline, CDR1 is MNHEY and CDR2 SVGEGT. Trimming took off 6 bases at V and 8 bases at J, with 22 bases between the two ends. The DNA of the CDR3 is TGTGCCAGCAGCCCCACAGGGAACGGTTTGTGGGGCTACACCTTC. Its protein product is CASSPTGNGLWGYTF.

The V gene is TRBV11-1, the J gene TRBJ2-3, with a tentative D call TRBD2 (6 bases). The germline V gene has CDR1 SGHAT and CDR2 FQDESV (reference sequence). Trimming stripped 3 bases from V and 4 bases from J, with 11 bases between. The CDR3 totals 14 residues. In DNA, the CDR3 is TGTGCCAGCAGCTTGGGGGGTGCTGCAGATACGCAGTATTTT. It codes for CASSLGGAADTQYF.

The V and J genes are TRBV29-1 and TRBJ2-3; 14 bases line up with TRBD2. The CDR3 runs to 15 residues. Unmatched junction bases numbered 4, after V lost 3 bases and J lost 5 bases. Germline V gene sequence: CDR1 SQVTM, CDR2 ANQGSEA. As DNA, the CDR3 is TGCAGCGTTGAGACTAGCGGGAGGGTTGGAGATACGCAGTATTTT. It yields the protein CSVETSGRVGDTQYF.

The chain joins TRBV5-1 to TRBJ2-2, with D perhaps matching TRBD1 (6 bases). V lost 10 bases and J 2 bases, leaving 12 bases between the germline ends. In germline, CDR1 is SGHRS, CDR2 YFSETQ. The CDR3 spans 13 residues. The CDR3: CAGQSPNTGELFF. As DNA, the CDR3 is TGCGCCGGACAGTCGCCAAACACCGGGGAGCTGTTTTTT. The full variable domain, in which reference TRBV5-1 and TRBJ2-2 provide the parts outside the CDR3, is KAGVTQTPRYLIKTRGQQVTLSCSPISGHRSVSWYQQTPGQGLQFLFEYFSETQRNKGNFPGRFSGRQFSNSRSEMNVSTLELGDSALYLCAGQSPNTGELFFGEGSRLTVL.

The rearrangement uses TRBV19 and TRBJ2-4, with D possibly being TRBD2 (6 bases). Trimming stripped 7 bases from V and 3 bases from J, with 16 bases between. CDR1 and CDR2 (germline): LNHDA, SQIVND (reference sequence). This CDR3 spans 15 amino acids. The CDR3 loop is CASKSGAGGKNIQYF. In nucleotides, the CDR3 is TGTGCCAGTAAATCTGGGGCCGGGGGCAAAAACATTCAGTACTTC.

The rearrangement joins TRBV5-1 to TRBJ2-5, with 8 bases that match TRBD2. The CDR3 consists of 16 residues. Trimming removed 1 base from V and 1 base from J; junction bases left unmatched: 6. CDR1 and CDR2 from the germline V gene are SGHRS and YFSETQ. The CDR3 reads CASSLSNSGVQETQYF. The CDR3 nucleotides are TGCGCCAGCAGCTTGAGCAATAGCGGGGTCCAAGAGACCCAGTACTTC.

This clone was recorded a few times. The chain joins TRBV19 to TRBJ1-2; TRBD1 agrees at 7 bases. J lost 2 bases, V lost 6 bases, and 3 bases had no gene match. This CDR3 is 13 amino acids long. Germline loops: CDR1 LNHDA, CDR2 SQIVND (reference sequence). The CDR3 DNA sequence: TGTGCCAGTAGGCTGGACAGGAACTATGGCTACACCTTC. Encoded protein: CASRLDRNYGYTF.

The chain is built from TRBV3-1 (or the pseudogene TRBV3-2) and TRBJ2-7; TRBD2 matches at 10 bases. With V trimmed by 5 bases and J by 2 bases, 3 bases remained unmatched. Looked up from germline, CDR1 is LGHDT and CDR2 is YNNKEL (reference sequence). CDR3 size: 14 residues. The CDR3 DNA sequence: TGTGCCAGCAGCGCTAGCGGGGGAACCTACGAGCAGTACTTC. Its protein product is CASSASGGTYEQYF.